A selection of T cell receptor beta chains follows, all from one sample in a study of T cells after posttransplantation cyclophosphamide. The method was immunoSEQ multiplex PCR; TCRdb's version includes in-frame clones alone and lacks a portion of them. The data contain 6,000 to 9,500 clones, 82% of them singletons. Sequences were derived from CD4+ T cells sorted from blood, sampled 1162 days after allogeneic stem cell transplant with posttransplant cyclophosphamide. These receptors came from a female patient between 40 and 55 years old who received an allogeneic stem cell transplant from a related donor, was CMV-positive, and had no GVHD. The graft donor may have contributed some T cells. CDR3s include the opening cysteine and the closing phenylalanine or tryptophan. Fields, in order: CDR3 length, V gene, D gene, clone size, J gene, CDR3 DNA, CDR3 protein. A D gene is named only where the DNA matches it firmly. Clone size is not always given. Where it is, it says once, few, many or a class for expanded clones.

cdr3_length: 18
v_call: TRBV28
d_call: TRBD2
clone_size: NA
j_call: TRBJ2-3
cdr3_nt: TGTGCCAGCAGTTCAGGACTAGCGGGGGGCTCTAGCACAGATACGCAGTATTTT
cdr3_aa: CASSSGLAGGSSTDTQYF

cdr3_length: 13
v_call: TRBV6-5
d_call: NA
clone_size: few
j_call: TRBJ1-1
cdr3_nt: TGTGCCAGCAGTTCTCAGGTCCCTCCGGAAGCTTTCTTT
cdr3_aa: CASSSQVPPEAFF

cdr3_length: 12
v_call: TRBV7-2
d_call: NA
clone_size: NA
j_call: TRBJ1-5
cdr3_nt: TGTGCCAGCAGCATGGACATTCAGCCCCAGCATTTT
cdr3_aa: CASSMDIQPQHF

cdr3_length: 15
v_call: TRBV2
d_call: NA
clone_size: NA
j_call: TRBJ2-2
cdr3_nt: TGTGCCAGCAGAACGACAGGCGCGAACACCGGGGAGCTGTTTTTT
cdr3_aa: CASRTTGANTGELFF

cdr3_length: 16
v_call: TRBV5-4
d_call: NA
clone_size: NA
j_call: TRBJ2-1
cdr3_nt: TGTGCCAGCAGCTTGGTTGGGGCAGGGGCGTACAATGAGCAGTTCTTC
cdr3_aa: CASSLVGAGAYNEQFF

cdr3_length: 15
v_call: TRBV6-1
d_call: TRBD1
clone_size: NA
j_call: TRBJ1-5
cdr3_nt: TGTGCCAGCAGGGGGGGACAGGGTTTCGAACAGCCCCAGCATTTT
cdr3_aa: CASRGGQGFEQPQHF

cdr3_length: 14
v_call: TRBV5-5
d_call: TRBD1
clone_size: NA
j_call: TRBJ2-7
cdr3_nt: TGTGCCAGCAGCGGGACAGGGGCTAACTACGAGCAGTACTTC
cdr3_aa: CASSGTGANYEQYF

cdr3_length: 18
v_call: TRBV7-9
d_call: NA
clone_size: NA
j_call: TRBJ1-2
cdr3_nt: TGTGCCAGCAGCCCAGGCGGGGCAGTCTCCCTAGCTAACTATGGCTACACCTTC
cdr3_aa: CASSPGGAVSLANYGYTF

cdr3_length: 14
v_call: TRBV5-6
d_call: TRBD1
clone_size: NA
j_call: TRBJ1-6
cdr3_nt: TGTGCCAGCAGAAGTGACAGGGACGCCTCACCCCTCCACTTT
cdr3_aa: CASRSDRDASPLHF

cdr3_length: 15
v_call: TRBV2
d_call: NA
clone_size: NA
j_call: TRBJ1-2
cdr3_nt: TGTGCCAGCAGCGTACAGGGAATGGCGGACTATGGCTACACCTTC
cdr3_aa: CASSVQGMADYGYTF

cdr3_length: 14
v_call: TRBV5-1
d_call: NA
clone_size: NA
j_call: TRBJ1-1
cdr3_nt: TGCGCCAGCAGCTTGGCCTCAGGAAACACTGAAGCTTTCTTT
cdr3_aa: CASSLASGNTEAFF

cdr3_length: 15
v_call: TRBV28
d_call: NA
clone_size: NA
j_call: TRBJ1-1
cdr3_nt: TGTGCCAGCAACCCCTGGGGGGGGTCGAACACTGAAGCTTTCTTT
cdr3_aa: CASNPWGGSNTEAFF

cdr3_length: 15
v_call: TRBV27
d_call: TRBD1
clone_size: NA
j_call: TRBJ1-4
cdr3_nt: TGTGCCAGCAGTTCTACAGGGGGGACTAATGAAAAACTGTTTTTT
cdr3_aa: CASSSTGGTNEKLFF

cdr3_length: 13
v_call: TRBV7-8
d_call: TRBD2
clone_size: NA
j_call: TRBJ2-7
cdr3_nt: TGTGCCAGCAGCTTAGCGGGAGGGTACGAGCAGTACTTC
cdr3_aa: CASSLAGGYEQYF

cdr3_length: 18
v_call: TRBV4-1
d_call: TRBD2
clone_size: NA
j_call: TRBJ2-5
cdr3_nt: TGCGCCAGCAGCCAGCCCGGGACTAGCGGGGGGGTCCAAGAGACCCAGTACTTC
cdr3_aa: CASSQPGTSGGVQETQYF

cdr3_length: 13
v_call: TRBV6-5
d_call: TRBD2
clone_size: NA
j_call: TRBJ2-1
cdr3_nt: TGTGCCAGCACACGACTAGCAGAGAGTGAGCAGTTCTTC
cdr3_aa: CASTRLAESEQFF

cdr3_length: 14
v_call: TRBV1
d_call: NA
clone_size: NA
j_call: TRBJ1-4
cdr3_nt: TGCACCAGCAGTCAAAGACAGGGGGGCGAAAAACTGTTTTTT
cdr3_aa: CTSSQRQGGEKLFF

cdr3_length: 15
v_call: TRBV7-2
d_call: NA
clone_size: NA
j_call: TRBJ1-5
cdr3_nt: TGTGCCAGCAGCTTATTTTTAGGAGCGGGATTGCCCCAGCATTTT
cdr3_aa: CASSLFLGAGLPQHF

cdr3_length: 16
v_call: TRBV9
d_call: NA
clone_size: NA
j_call: TRBJ2-2
cdr3_nt: TGTGCCAGCAGCGTAGCCGGGGCGACGGGGGCCGGGGAGCTGTTTTTT
cdr3_aa: CASSVAGATGAGELFF

cdr3_length: 15
v_call: TRBV2
d_call: NA
clone_size: NA
j_call: TRBJ1-3
cdr3_nt: TGTGCCAGCGCGCGCGGGCGAGTCTCTGGAAACACCATATATTTT
cdr3_aa: CASARGRVSGNTIYF

cdr3_length: 16
v_call: TRBV6-1
d_call: NA
clone_size: NA
j_call: TRBJ2-3
cdr3_nt: TGTGCCAGCAGTGAATATCCTGGACTGCCCACAGATACGCAGTATTTT
cdr3_aa: CASSEYPGLPTDTQYF